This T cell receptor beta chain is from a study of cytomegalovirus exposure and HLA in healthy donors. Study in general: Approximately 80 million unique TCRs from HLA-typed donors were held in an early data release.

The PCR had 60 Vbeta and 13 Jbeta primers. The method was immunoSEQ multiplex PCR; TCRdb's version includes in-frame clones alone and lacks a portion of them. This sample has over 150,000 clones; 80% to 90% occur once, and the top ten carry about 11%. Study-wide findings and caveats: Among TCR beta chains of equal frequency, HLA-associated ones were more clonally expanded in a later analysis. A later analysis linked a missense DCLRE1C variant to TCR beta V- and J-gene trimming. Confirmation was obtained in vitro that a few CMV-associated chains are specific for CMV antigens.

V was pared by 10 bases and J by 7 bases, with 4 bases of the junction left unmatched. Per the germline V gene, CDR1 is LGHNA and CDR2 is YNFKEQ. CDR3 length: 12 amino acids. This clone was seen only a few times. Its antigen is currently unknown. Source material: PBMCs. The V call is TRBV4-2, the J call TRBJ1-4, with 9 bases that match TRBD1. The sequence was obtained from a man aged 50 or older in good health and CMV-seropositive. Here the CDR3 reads CATGQGSEKLFF. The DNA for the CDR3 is TGTGCCACGGGACAGGGCAGTGAAAAACTGTTTTTT.